The T cell receptor (beta chain) under discussion was sequenced for a study of T-cell memory formation after mild COVID-19 (dated by TCRdb to the early 2020s). Background on the whole study: Most TCR sequence clusters were specific to one of the two donors. In a couple of donors, T-cell clones that expanded and contracted after mild COVID-19 were followed by sequencing TCRalpha and TCRbeta repertoires longitudinally. The cohort comprised two young, previously healthy adult volunteers, one female and one male.

Ficoll-Paque density gradient centrifugation was the method used to isolate PBMCs. Remarks on this clonotype: The antigen it recognizes is unknown. Nothing much larger sits one base from this clone, and base qualities are not available.

The reads were generated on an Illumina NovaSeq 6000. Using 5'RACE with constant-segment primers, TCRalpha and TCRbeta cDNA libraries were constructed, with sample barcodes and unique molecular identifiers added in the process. Trizol reagent was used to extract RNA from every sample. Amplification of the libraries took two PCR steps, and the second step added a second sample barcode plus Illumina TruSeq adapters. Sequencing of libraries was performed on an Illumina NovaSeq with 2 x 150 bp paired-end reads. The published analysis was carried out like this. The reads were demultiplexed and collapsed into UMI-guided consensus sequences using migec v1.2.7. Using mixcr v2.1.11, UMI consensuses were aligned to TRA and TRB V and J templates and then assembled into clonotypes. A clonotype was counted as expanded or contracted only if both edgeR and NoisET called the change significant, with noise models trained on biological replicates. edgeR calls used a false discovery rate-adjusted p below 0.01 and a log2 fold-change threshold of 1. As an exploratory analysis of dynamics, max-normalized trajectories of the 1000 most abundant clonotypes were examined with PCA combined with hierarchical clustering. Separately sequenced CD4+ and CD8+ repertoires were used to assign the CD4 or CD8 phenotype of responding clones. Starting from the raw public reads, TCRdb applied fastp trimming at Q25, assembled clones with MiXCR and retained in-frame beta chains. Entries are consolidated by CDR3 protein sequence, retaining the most common genes and DNA. Here the V and J calls rest on TCRdb's processing, not on the authors' analysis. This sample lists under 650,000 distinct CDR3 sequences; under 20% were detected once. More than 10% of the sample comes from the top ten.

Results the study describes overall, beyond this receptor: Only a couple of mild cases were covered by the study, and larger cohorts that include severe cases with pre-infection samples were considered necessary. Whether the second-wave clones peaking on day 37 were SARS-CoV-2 specific was not confirmed. Contracting CD4+ clones were located mainly in the CM and EM memory subsets, whereas CD8+ clones were found to be enriched in EMRA. Some responding clones were detected in pre-infection memory, suggesting pre-existing cross-reactive memory T cells joined the SARS-CoV-2 response. From day 15 to 85, contracting clones showed balanced CD4/CD8 phenotypes, whereas a second wave of clones that expanded from day 15 to 37 leaned towards CD4+.

V sheds 6 bases and J sheds 3 bases, leaving 14 bases between their ends. CDR1 MGHRA and CDR2 YSYEKL are derived from the germline V gene. Taken from cysteine to phenylalanine, the CDR3 has 14 residues. The CDR3 DNA has 42 bases and is translated from base 1. Sequenced material: PBMCs or a T cell subset sorted from them (not recorded which). This sequence was found in an adult woman who had mild COVID-19 (a few samples of this study predate the infection). The sample titles of this study are shuffled in the database, so cell type and time point are left out; the donor was told from shared clones. The sequence links TRBV4-1 to TRBJ1-2, with TRBD1 as a weak D call on 6 bases. The bases read TGCGCCAGCAGAGGGGGTCTTCAGTACTATGGCTACACCTTC. This is translated as CASRGGLQYYGYTF.